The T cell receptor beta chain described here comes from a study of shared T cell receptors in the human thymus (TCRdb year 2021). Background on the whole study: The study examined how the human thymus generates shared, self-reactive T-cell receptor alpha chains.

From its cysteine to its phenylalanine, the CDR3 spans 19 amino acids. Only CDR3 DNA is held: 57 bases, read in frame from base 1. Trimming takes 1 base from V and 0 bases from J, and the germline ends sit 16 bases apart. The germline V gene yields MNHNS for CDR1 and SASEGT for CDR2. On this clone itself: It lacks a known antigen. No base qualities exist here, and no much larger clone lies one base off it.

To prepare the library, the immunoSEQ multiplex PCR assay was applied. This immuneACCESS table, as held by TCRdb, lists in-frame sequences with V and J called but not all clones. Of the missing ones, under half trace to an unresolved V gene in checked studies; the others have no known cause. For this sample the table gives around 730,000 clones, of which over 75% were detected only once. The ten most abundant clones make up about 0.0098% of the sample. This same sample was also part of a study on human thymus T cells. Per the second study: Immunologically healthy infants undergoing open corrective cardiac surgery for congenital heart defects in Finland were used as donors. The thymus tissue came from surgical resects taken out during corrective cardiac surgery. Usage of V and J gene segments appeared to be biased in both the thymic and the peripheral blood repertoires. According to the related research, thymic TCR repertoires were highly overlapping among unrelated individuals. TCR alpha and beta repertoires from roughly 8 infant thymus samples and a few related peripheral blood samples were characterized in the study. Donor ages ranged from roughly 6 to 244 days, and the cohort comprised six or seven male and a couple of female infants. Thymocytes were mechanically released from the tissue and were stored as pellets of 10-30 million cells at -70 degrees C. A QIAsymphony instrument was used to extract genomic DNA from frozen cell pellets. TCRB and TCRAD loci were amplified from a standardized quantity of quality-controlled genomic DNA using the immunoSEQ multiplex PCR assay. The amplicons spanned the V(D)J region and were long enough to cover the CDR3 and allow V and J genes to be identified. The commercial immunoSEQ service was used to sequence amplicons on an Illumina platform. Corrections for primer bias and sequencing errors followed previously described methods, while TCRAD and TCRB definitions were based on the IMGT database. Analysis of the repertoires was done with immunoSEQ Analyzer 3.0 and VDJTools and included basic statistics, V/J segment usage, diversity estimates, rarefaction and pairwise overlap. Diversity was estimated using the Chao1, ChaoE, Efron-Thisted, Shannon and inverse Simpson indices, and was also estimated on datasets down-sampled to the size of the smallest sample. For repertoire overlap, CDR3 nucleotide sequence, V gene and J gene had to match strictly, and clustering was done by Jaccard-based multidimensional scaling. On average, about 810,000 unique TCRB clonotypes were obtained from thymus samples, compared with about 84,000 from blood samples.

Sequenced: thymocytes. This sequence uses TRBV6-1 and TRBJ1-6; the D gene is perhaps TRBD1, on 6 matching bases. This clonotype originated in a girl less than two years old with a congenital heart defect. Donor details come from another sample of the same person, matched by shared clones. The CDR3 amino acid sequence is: CASSEEKGPRGSYNSPLHF. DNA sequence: TGTGCCAGCAGTGAAGAAAAAGGGCCCAGGGGCTCCTATAATTCACCCCTCCACTTT.